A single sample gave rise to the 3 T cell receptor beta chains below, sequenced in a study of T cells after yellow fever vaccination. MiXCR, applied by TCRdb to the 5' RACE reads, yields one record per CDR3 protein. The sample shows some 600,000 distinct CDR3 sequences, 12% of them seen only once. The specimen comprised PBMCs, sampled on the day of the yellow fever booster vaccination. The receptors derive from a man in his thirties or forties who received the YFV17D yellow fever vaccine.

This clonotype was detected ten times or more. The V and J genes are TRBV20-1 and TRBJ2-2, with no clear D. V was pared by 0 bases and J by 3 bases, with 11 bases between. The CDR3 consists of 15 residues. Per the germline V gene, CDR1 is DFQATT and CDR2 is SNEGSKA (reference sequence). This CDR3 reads CSARDQREYTGELFF. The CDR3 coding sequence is TGCAGTGCTAGAGATCAGAGAGAGTACACCGGGGAGCTGTTTTTT.

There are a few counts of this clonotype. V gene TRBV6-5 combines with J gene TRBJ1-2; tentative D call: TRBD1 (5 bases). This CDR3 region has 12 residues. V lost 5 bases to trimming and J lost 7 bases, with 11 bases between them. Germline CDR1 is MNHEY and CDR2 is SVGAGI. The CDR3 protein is CASSTRDLGYTF. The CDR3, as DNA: TGTGCCAGCAGTACACGGGACCTTGGCTACACCTTC.

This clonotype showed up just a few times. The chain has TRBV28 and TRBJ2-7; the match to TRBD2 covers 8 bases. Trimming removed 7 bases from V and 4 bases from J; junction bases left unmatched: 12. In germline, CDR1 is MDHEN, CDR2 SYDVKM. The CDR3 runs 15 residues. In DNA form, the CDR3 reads TGTGCCAGCAACCCGCACGCCAGCGGGAGATACGAGCAGTACTTC. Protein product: CASNPHASGRYEQYF.